The source of this T cell receptor (beta chain) is a study of shared clonotypes between healthy human individuals. Sequencing was performed with immunoSEQ multiplex PCR; in TCRdb, only in-frame clones are kept and a portion is missing. The sample records about 1.5 million clones, 98% being singletons. The V end lost 0 bases, the J end lost 7 bases, and 4 bases lay between the germline ends. Germline CDR1 reads SGHAT; CDR2 reads FQNNGV. The CDR3 totals 12 residues. Sample: naive CD4+ T cells sorted from blood. The subset denotes: CD45RA+ positively selected. The TCR was taken from a man aged 25-40 years in good health. The J gene is TRBJ1-3, the V gene TRBV11-2; the D is unclear. CDR3 nucleotides: TGTGCCAGCAGCTTAGAGTTGAACACCATATATTTT. It is translated as CASSLELNTIYF.